This is a list of T cell receptor beta chains from one sample in a study of regulatory T cells in long-lasting Graves disease. MiXCR, applied by TCRdb to the multiplex PCR reads, yields one record per CDR3 protein. The sample holds 400,000 to 650,000 distinct CDR3 sequences, 15% to 20% seen once. These same data were also listed under a study on T cells in Graves' hyperthyroidism and ophthalmopathy.

The sequencing used peripheral blood mononuclear cells (PBMCs), collected at new diagnosis, from a patient treated with antithyroid drugs. The receptors come from a woman aged 35-65 years with Graves disease. The CDR3 runs from the conserved cysteine through the conserved F or W. The D gene is left open where the match is weak. Size is stated for part of the rows, as once, few or many counts, or as a class when the clone is expanded.

j_call d_call v_call clone_size cdr3_nt cdr3_aa
TRBJ1-3 . TRBV7-2 . TGTGCCAGCAGCTTAGGGGCTGCCGGAAACACCATATATTTT CASSLGAAGNTIYF
TRBJ2-1 TRBD2 TRBV20-1 many TGCAGTGCTAGAGATCCCCGGGGGGGACGCAATGAGCAGTTCTTC CSARDPRGGRNEQFF
TRBJ1-6 . TRBV19 many TGTGCCAGTAGTCGGGCCACGGGATTTAATTCACCCCTCCACTTT CASSRATGFNSPLHF
TRBJ2-7 TRBD2 TRBV2 many TGTGCCAGCAGTACCCGACTAGCGGGTTTATACGAGCAGTACTTC CASSTRLAGLYEQYF
TRBJ1-2 TRBD1 TRBV2 . TGTGCCAGCAGTGAGAGGGACAGGGGGCTTCGCGACTATGGCTACACCTTC CASSERDRGLRDYGYTF
TRBJ1-6 . TRBV5-1 many TGCGCCAGCAGCTTGGGGCAGCCCAATTCACCCCTCCACTTT CASSLGQPNSPLHF
TRBJ2-7 TRBD2 TRBV20-1 many TGCAGTGCTACCGGGACTAGCGCCTACGAGCAGTACTTC CSATGTSAYEQYF
TRBJ1-5 . TRBV20-1 few TGCAGTGCTAGAGATCGGGGTGGTTATCAGCCCCAGCATTTT CSARDRGGYQPQHF
TRBJ2-5 . TRBV2 many TGTGCCAGCAGTGATTATCAGAGTGCCTGGGAGACCCAGTACTTC CASSDYQSAWETQYF
TRBJ2-7 TRBD1 TRBV6-2/TRBV6-3 . TGTGCCAGCATCCATATCCCAGGGGGCGATCCCTACGAGCAGTACTTC CASIHIPGGDPYEQYF
TRBJ1-4 TRBD1 TRBV19 . TGTGCCAGTAGTATAACGGCGACAGGGACAAATGAAAAACTGTTTTTT CASSITATGTNEKLFF
TRBJ2-2 . TRBV5-1 . TGCGCCAGCAGTGCTATTTGGACAGCGAACACCGGGGAGCTGTTTTTT CASSAIWTANTGELFF
TRBJ1-5 . TRBV12-3/TRBV12-4 many TGTGCCAGCAGTCCTCGCGGGGGTTTGAATCAGCCCCAGCATTTT CASSPRGGLNQPQHF
TRBJ1-6 . TRBV3-1 many TGTGCCAGCAGCCCCGGCCCCGCAGATCGGTCACCCCTCCACTTT CASSPGPADRSPLHF
TRBJ2-2 TRBD2 TRBV7-9 few TGTGCCAGCACCCCTGGGGAGGGCGCGACCGGGGAGCTGTTTTTT CASTPGEGATGELFF
TRBJ2-7 . TRBV5-6 many TGTGCCAGCAGTATTCAGGAGAGCTCCTACGAGCAGTACTTC CASSIQESSYEQYF